These 31 T cell receptor beta chains were sequenced from one sample in a study of cytomegalovirus exposure and HLA in healthy donors. Sequencing was performed with immunoSEQ multiplex PCR; in TCRdb, only in-frame clones are kept and a portion is missing. The sample includes hundreds of thousands of clones, roughly nine tenths of them seen just once. The specimen sequenced was PBMCs. The receptors come from a man aged 18 to 30 in good health and CMV-seropositive.

The CDR3 region has the DNA TGTGCCAGCAGTGACATTTTGACAGGGTACACTGAAGCTTTCTTT. It translates to CASSDILTGYTEAFF. This chain connects TRBV2 to TRBJ1-1; 7 positions agree with TRBD1. Germline assignment: CDR1 SNHLY and CDR2 FYNNEI. The CDR3 totals 15 residues. J lost 3 bases, V lost 3 bases, and 7 bases had no gene match.

V is TRBV2 and J is TRBJ2-3, with 14 bases matching TRBD2. The CDR3 is 17 residues long. Losses at the gene ends were 1 base for V and 5 bases for J; bases not matched to a gene: 5. Germline CDR1 reads SNHLY; CDR2 reads FYNNEI. The CDR3 loop reads CASSEVGLAGGGDTQYF. CDR3 sequence (DNA): TGTGCCAGCAGTGAAGTCGGACTAGCGGGAGGAGGAGATACGCAGTATTTT. The whole variable domain, remainder taken from reference TRBV2 and TRBJ2-3, is EPEVTQTPSHQVTQMGQEVILRCVPISNHLYFYWYRQILGQKVEFLVSFYNNEISEKSEIFDDQFSVERPDGSNFTLKIRSTKLEDSAMYFCASSEVGLAGGGDTQYFGPGTRLTVL.

A note on this clone: Other nucleotide sequences in the sample specify the same CDR3. V and J are TRBV28 and TRBJ2-3; D is ambiguous. Germline V CDR1 and CDR2: MDHEN, SYDVKM. The CDR3 is 11 amino acids. V lost 11 bases and J 0 bases, leaving 6 bases between the germline ends. CDR3 DNA sequence: TGTGCCTCCTCTAGCACAGATACGCAGTATTTT. Translated: CASSSTDTQYF.

The V call is TRBV6-6, the J call TRBJ1-1, with D perhaps matching TRBD1 (5 bases). The germline gives CDR1 MNHNY, CDR2 SVGAGI (reference sequence). This CDR3 contains 14 residues. V lost 2 bases, J lost 3 bases, and 10 bases lay in between. CDR3 DNA sequence: TGTGCCAGCAGTTACGGGGGGAGGGACACTGAAGCTTTCTTT. It specifies CASSYGGRDTEAFF.

This clone was counted between two and nine times. This chain connects TRBV6-1 to TRBJ2-3, with TRBD2 matching 10 bases. In germline, CDR1 is MNHNS, CDR2 SASEGT. The CDR3 contains 14 residues. V trimming: 7 bases; J trimming: 6 bases; junction bases outside the gene matches: 7. CDR3 protein: CASTLAGETDTQYF. DNA for the CDR3: TGTGCCAGCACCCTAGCGGGAGAAACGGATACGCAGTATTTT.

J is TRBJ1-1 and V is TRBV29-1; no clear D. This CDR3 comprises 12 residues. CDR1 and CDR2 (germline): SQVTM, ANQGSEA. With 6 bases removed from V and 10 bases from J, the gap between germline ends came to 18 bases. The CDR3: CSVVTRALAAFF. Written as DNA, the CDR3 is TGCAGCGTGGTTACAAGGGCACTGGCAGCTTTCTTT. The variable domain in full, with the rest retrieved from reference TRBV29-1 and TRBJ1-1, is SAVISQKPSRDICQRGTSLTIQCQVDSQVTMMFWYRQQPGQSLTLIATANQGSEATYESGFVIDKFPISRPNLTFSTLTVSNMSPEDSSIYLCSVVTRALAAFFGQGTRLTVV.

The chain uses TRBV6-1 and TRBJ1-2; weak D call: TRBD1 (5 bases). Looked up from germline, CDR1 is MNHNS and CDR2 is SASEGT. Trimming removed 6 bases from V and 4 bases from J, with 18 bases in between. The CDR3 spans 15 residues. CDR3 in DNA: TGTGCCAGCAGCCTGACAGATGTAACTACCTATGGCTACACCTTC. Translated: CASSLTDVTTYGYTF.

The CDR3 sequence: CASSPRTGEGYTF. In DNA form, the CDR3 reads TGTGCCAGCTCACCGCGGACAGGGGAAGGCTACACCTTC. The rearrangement joins TRBV18 to TRBJ1-2; 9 bases map to TRBD1. Germline loops: CDR1 KGHSH, CDR2 LQKENI. This CDR3 has 13 residues. V was clipped by 3 bases and J by 8 bases; unmatched bases: 4.

The genes are TRBV12-5 and TRBJ2-7; 7 nucleotides agree with TRBD2. CDR1 is LGHNT, CDR2 FRNRAP, per germline. This CDR3 region has 13 residues. CDR3 in amino acids: CSKPGRISYEQYF. The CDR3 bases are TGTTCCAAGCCCGGGAGGATCTCCTACGAGCAGTACTTC.

The chain couples TRBV11-2 to TRBJ2-1, with D uncertain. The CDR3 totals 15 residues. Per germline, CDR1 SGHAT and CDR2 FQNNGV. Trimming pared 5 bases from V and 4 bases from J, leaving 15 bases between. The CDR3 DNA reads as TGTGCCAGCAGCCCCCAACGGGCTCTTTACAATGAGCAGTTCTTC. Translated: CASSPQRALYNEQFF.

This chain uses TRBV18 with TRBJ2-1, with D possibly matching TRBD2 (6 bases). CDR3 size: 14 residues. The V gene lost 0 bases and the J gene lost 7 bases, with 10 bases spanning the gap. Germline V CDR1 and CDR2: KGHSH, LQKENI. The chain's CDR3 is CASSPPPGGNEQFF. CDR3 bases: TGTGCCAGCTCACCACCGCCAGGAGGGAATGAGCAGTTCTTC.

This clone has more than one count but fewer than ten. The chain has TRBV29-1 and TRBJ2-2; the match to TRBD1 covers 10 bases. Trimming took 7 bases from V and 8 from J; bases not matched to a gene: 10. This CDR3 is built from 14 residues. Germline loops: CDR1 SQVTM, CDR2 ANQGSEA. CDR3 in DNA: TGCAGCGCCCGACAGGGGGCAATCTCTGGGGAGCTGTTTTTT. It is translated as CSARQGAISGELFF.

The CDR3 region is CATGLGRNNEQFF. In DNA, the CDR3 is TGTGCCACCGGCCTGGGGAGGAACAATGAGCAGTTCTTC. The chain couples TRBV15 to TRBJ2-1; possible D gene TRBD2, 6 bases. The V end lost 8 bases, the J end lost 5 bases, and 13 bases lay between the germline ends. CDR1 is LNHNV and CDR2 is YYDKDF in the germline V gene (reference sequence). This CDR3 contains 13 residues.

This clone was seen only once. This chain connects TRBV2 to TRBJ2-1; D not resolved. The CDR3 consists of 15 residues. V lost 3 bases to trimming and J lost 0 bases, with 9 bases between them. Germline V CDR1 and CDR2: SNHLY, FYNNEI. The CDR3 loop is CASSEWLSSYNEQFF. The CDR3 region has the DNA TGTGCCAGCAGTGAGTGGCTCAGCTCCTACAATGAGCAGTTCTTC.

The V call is TRBV13, the J call TRBJ2-7, with 12 bases that match TRBD2. With V trimmed by 5 bases and J by 3 bases, 20 bases remained unmatched. From germline, CDR1 is PRHDT and CDR2 FYEKMQ (reference sequence). The CDR3 is made up of 20 amino acids. For the CDR3, the DNA is TGTGCCAGCAGCACCCGCTCCACCGGGACTAGCGGGCAACACCTCTACGAGCAGTACTTC. Protein sequence: CASSTRSTGTSGQHLYEQYF.

This rearrangement joins TRBV29-1 to TRBJ1-2, with 7 bases that match TRBD1. This CDR3 contains 13 residues. V gave up 3 bases and J gave up 3 bases; unmatched junction bases: 4. Looked up from germline, CDR1 is SQVTM and CDR2 is ANQGSEA. The chain's CDR3 is CSVEMTGYYGYTF. CDR3 nucleotides: TGCAGCGTTGAGATGACAGGGTACTATGGCTACACCTTC.

This chain joins TRBV18 and TRBJ1-1; 8 bases align to TRBD1. This CDR3 region has 16 residues. The germline V gene encodes CDR1 KGHSH and CDR2 LQKENI. V was pared by 4 bases and J by 2 bases, with 9 bases of the junction left unmatched. The CDR3 here is CASSLTGVGTNTEAFF. The CDR3 coding sequence is TGTGCCAGCTCACTGACAGGGGTTGGGACAAACACTGAAGCTTTCTTT.

This sequence joins TRBV15 and TRBJ1-1; tentatively, D is TRBD1 (5 bases). This CDR3 comprises 12 residues. Germline CDR1 LNHNV, CDR2 YYDKDF (reference sequence). Trimming left V 1 base short and J 7 bases short, with 7 bases between. Written as DNA, the CDR3 is TGTGCCACCAGCAGAGCAGGGAGTGAAGCTTTCTTT. Its protein product is CATSRAGSEAFF.

The rearrangement links TRBV6-1 to TRBJ2-7, with unresolved D. Trimming stripped 7 bases from V and 4 bases from J, with 17 bases between. The CDR3 sequence is 14 residues long. Germline V gene data show CDR1 as MNHNS and CDR2 as SASEGT. The CDR3 region has the DNA TGTGCCAGCACCTCCGGGCCCGGTGGGTACGAGCAGTACTTC. Translation: CASTSGPGGYEQYF.

CDR3 sequence reads: CASSSTGLSGNTIYF. The CDR3 DNA reads as TGCGCCAGCAGCTCGACAGGGCTCTCTGGAAACACCATATATTTT. The chain links TRBV5-1 to TRBJ1-3, with 7 bases fitting TRBD1. Germline lookup yields CDR1 SGHRS and CDR2 YFSETQ. The CDR3 contains 15 residues. V lost 3 bases to trimming and J lost 0 bases; unmatched junction nucleotides: 3.

The V gene is TRBV5-1, the J gene TRBJ2-1; 8 nucleotides agree with TRBD2. Per the germline V gene, CDR1 is SGHRS and CDR2 is YFSETQ. The CDR3 spans 16 residues. Trimming took 2 bases from V and 4 from J; bases not matched to a gene: 8. As DNA, the CDR3 is TGCGCCAGCAGCTTTTTGAGCGGGAGTCGGTACAATGAGCAGTTCTTC. Its translation is CASSFLSGSRYNEQFF.

The rearrangement links TRBV11-2 to TRBJ2-7, with a weak D call TRBD1 (5 bases). This CDR3 comprises 12 residues. CDR1 and CDR2 from the germline V gene are SGHAT and FQNNGV. V shed 5 bases and J shed 6 bases, with 11 bases lying between them. The CDR3 sequence is CASSQRGVEQYF. For the CDR3, the DNA is TGTGCCAGCAGCCAAAGGGGTGTCGAGCAGTACTTC.

CDR3 coding DNA: TGTGCCAGCTCACCACCCGGAAGGGTTTACGAGCAGTACTTC. This encodes CASSPPGRVYEQYF. The chain uses TRBV18 and TRBJ2-7; D ambiguous. Germline assignment: CDR1 KGHSH and CDR2 LQKENI. The ends were cut back, 0 bases at V and 4 bases at J, with 10 bases in the middle. The CDR3 length is 14 residues.

V and J are TRBV6-6 and TRBJ1-1; D unclear. The CDR3 loop spans 13 amino acids. The V gene's germline CDR1 is MNHNY and CDR2 SVGAGI (reference sequence). V was clipped by 10 bases and J by 2 bases, with 14 bases between them. The CDR3 coding sequence is TGTGCCATTAGAGGGAGAGAAAACACTGAAGCTTTCTTT. It encodes CAIRGRENTEAFF.

The count of this clone is one. The chain couples TRBV27 to TRBJ2-3; 11 bases match TRBD2. Germline CDR1 MNHEY, CDR2 SMNVEV (reference sequence). The length of the CDR3 is 16 residues. The J segment lost 4 bases and the V segment lost 5 bases, leaving 8 bases of the junction unmatched. The CDR3 DNA follows: TGTGCCAGCAGTGCCTTTCTAGCGGGAGGTGCAGATACGCAGTATTTT. It translates to CASSAFLAGGADTQYF.

This clone was counted only a few times. The CDR3 coding sequence is TGCGCCAGCAGGTCCCAGGGGGCGAACACCGGGGAGCTGTTTTTT. Translated, it gives CASRSQGANTGELFF. The chain couples TRBV5-1 to TRBJ2-2; 7 bases line up with TRBD1. With V trimmed by 5 bases and J by 0 bases, 4 bases remained unmatched. CDR3 length: 15 residues. The germline V gene has CDR1 SGHRS and CDR2 YFSETQ.

The V and J genes are TRBV6-1 and TRBJ1-3; D gene unclear. This CDR3 region has 16 residues. Germline V lookup: CDR1 MNHNS, CDR2 SASEGT. Trimming stripped 2 bases from V and 0 bases from J, with 11 bases between. In nucleotides, the CDR3 is TGTGCCAGCAGTGAATCAGCAGCCCCCTCTGGAAACACCATATATTTT. Amino acid sequence: CASSESAAPSGNTIYF.

This clone showed up just once. This chain uses TRBV6-5 with TRBJ2-7, with TRBD1 as a possible D gene (5 bases). V shed 6 bases and J shed 9 bases, with 12 bases lying between them. Germline V gene data show CDR1 as MNHEY and CDR2 as SVGAGI. This CDR3 contains 11 residues. This chain's CDR3 is CASRQQERQYF. The CDR3 DNA is TGTGCCAGCAGACAACAGGAGCGGCAGTACTTC.

The chain carries TRBV28 and TRBJ1-2; D remains ambiguous. The CDR3 totals 15 residues. Trimming cost V 1 base and J 0 bases, with 9 bases left between them. Germline V gene data show CDR1 as MDHEN and CDR2 as SYDVKM. Here the CDR3 reads CASSLSAPANYGYTF. Written as DNA, the CDR3 is TGTGCCAGCAGTTTATCCGCGCCGGCTAACTATGGCTACACCTTC.

This clone appeared a single time. V and J are TRBV4-3 and TRBJ2-3, with unresolved D. Trimming pared 1 base from V and 0 bases from J, leaving 11 bases between. The CDR3 is made up of 16 amino acids. CDR1 is LGHNA, CDR2 YSLEER, per germline. CDR3 in amino acids: CASSQAGTHSTDTQYF. The CDR3 coding sequence is TGCGCCAGCAGCCAAGCGGGTACACATAGCACAGATACGCAGTATTTT.

This clone has just a few counts. DNA for the CDR3: TGTGCCAGCAGCCCTGACACGGGTCCGTGGGCCTACGAGCAGTACTTC. It specifies CASSPDTGPWAYEQYF. V is TRBV5-4 and J is TRBJ2-7; no firm D call. This CDR3 has 16 residues. V was trimmed by 4 bases and J by 2 bases, leaving 19 bases between them. The V gene's germline CDR1 is SGHNT and CDR2 YYREEE (reference sequence).